The sample holds a few counts of the clone carrying this T cell receptor beta chain. The antigen is not known. This entry comes from a study of early T cells in non-severe SARS-CoV-2 infection. For the study at large: Bulk RNA isolated from unsorted whole blood underwent sequencing; chains were not paired.

As part of library construction, unique molecular identifiers were attached to individual cDNA molecules. TCRdb reprocessed the 5' RACE reads with MiXCR, giving one entry per CDR3 protein. There are approximately 100,000 distinct CDR3 sequences in the sample; about 11% occur only once, and 4.5% to 5.5% lies in the top ten. V shed 3 bases and J shed 4 bases, with 18 bases lying between them. This CDR3 contains 15 residues. Germline values: CDR1 DFQATT, CDR2 SNEGSKA (reference sequence). Points from the study as a whole: The matching step, a VDJdb search, favored anti-spike CD8 responses and missed private and CD4 specificities.

The clonotype was recovered from an adult who was a healthcare worker with PCR-confirmed SARS-CoV-2 infection or an uninfected control (not recorded which). The chain recombines TRBV20-1 with TRBJ1-1, with a possible D match to TRBD1 (6 bases). Sequenced material: whole blood. The CDR3 reads CSAREWGAGSTEAFF. The CDR3, as DNA: TGCAGTGCTAGGGAATGGGGGGCCGGAAGCACTGAAGCTTTCTTT.